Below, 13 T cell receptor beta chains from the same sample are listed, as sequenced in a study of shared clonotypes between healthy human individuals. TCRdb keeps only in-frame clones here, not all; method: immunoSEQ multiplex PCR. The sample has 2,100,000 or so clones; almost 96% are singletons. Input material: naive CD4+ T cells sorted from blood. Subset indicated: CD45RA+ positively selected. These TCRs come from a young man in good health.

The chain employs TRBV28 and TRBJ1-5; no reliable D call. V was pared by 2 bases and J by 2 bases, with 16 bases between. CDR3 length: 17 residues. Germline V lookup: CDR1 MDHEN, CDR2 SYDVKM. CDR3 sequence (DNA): TGTGCCAGCAGTTTAGAAACCGGGAGGCATGGCAATCAGCCCCAGCATTTT. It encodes CASSLETGRHGNQPQHF.

The CDR3 DNA sequence: TGCAGCGCAGGGACGTTCGGAAACACCATATATTTT. Translated, it gives CSAGTFGNTIYF. The V and J genes are TRBV29-1 and TRBJ1-3, with a possible D match to TRBD1 (5 bases). Germline assignment: CDR1 SQVTM and CDR2 ANQGSEA. CDR3 size: 12 residues. The ends were cut back, 7 bases at V and 4 bases at J, with 11 bases in the middle.

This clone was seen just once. The CDR3 sequence: CAAGGPSYNEQFF. For the CDR3, the DNA is TGTGCAGCGGGGGGGCCTTCATACAATGAGCAGTTCTTC. V is TRBV6-6 and J is TRBJ2-1, with TRBD2 matching over 10 bases. Germline lookup yields CDR1 MNHNY and CDR2 SVGAGI (reference sequence). The CDR3 covers 13 residues.

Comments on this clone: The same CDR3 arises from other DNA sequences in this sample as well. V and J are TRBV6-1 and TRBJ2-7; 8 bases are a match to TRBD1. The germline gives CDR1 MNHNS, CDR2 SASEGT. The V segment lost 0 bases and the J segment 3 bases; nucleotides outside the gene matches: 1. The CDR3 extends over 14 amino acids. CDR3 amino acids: CASSEATGGYEQYF. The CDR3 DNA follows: TGTGCCAGCAGTGAAGCCACAGGGGGCTACGAGCAGTACTTC.

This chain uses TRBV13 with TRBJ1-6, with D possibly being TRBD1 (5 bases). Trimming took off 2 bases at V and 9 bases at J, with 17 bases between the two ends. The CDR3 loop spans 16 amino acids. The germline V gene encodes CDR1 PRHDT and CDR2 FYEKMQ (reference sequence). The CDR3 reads CASSLNGPRVVSPLHF. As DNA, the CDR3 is TGTGCCAGCAGCTTAAACGGCCCCAGGGTGGTTTCACCCCTCCACTTT.

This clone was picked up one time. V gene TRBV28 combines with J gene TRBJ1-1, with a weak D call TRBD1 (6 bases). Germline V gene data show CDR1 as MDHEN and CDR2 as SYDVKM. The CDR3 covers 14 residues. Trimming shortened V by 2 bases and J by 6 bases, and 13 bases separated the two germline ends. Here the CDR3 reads CASSLRGARAEAFF. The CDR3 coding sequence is TGTGCCAGCAGTTTAAGGGGGGCGCGGGCTGAAGCTTTCTTT.

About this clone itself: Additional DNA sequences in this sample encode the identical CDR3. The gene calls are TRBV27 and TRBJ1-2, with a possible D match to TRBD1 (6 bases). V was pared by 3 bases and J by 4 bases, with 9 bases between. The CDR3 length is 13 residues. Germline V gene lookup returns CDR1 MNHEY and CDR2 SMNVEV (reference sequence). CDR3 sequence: CASSLVGGYGYTF. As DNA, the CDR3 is TGTGCCAGCAGTTTGGTAGGGGGCTATGGCTACACCTTC.

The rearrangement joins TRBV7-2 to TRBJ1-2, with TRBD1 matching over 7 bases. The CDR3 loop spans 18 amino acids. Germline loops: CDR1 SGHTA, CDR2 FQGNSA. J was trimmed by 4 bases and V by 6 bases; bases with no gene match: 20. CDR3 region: CASSLVTGVPLHGYGYTF. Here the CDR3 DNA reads TGTGCCAGCAGTCTCGTAACAGGGGTTCCCCTACATGGCTATGGCTACACCTTC.

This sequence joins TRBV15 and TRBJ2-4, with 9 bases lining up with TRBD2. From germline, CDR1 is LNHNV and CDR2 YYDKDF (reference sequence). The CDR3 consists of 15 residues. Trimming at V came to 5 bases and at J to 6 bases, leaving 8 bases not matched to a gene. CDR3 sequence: CATSASSGIVNIQYF. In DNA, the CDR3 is TGTGCCACCAGCGCTTCTAGCGGGATCGTAAACATTCAGTACTTC.

CDR3 loop: CASSYSYQGGEQYF. CDR3 DNA sequence: TGTGCCAGCAGTTACTCGTATCAGGGCGGAGAGCAGTACTTC. V is TRBV6-5 and J is TRBJ2-7, with a possible D match to TRBD1 (5 bases). CDR1 MNHEY and CDR2 SVGAGI come from the germline V gene. The CDR3 is 14 amino acids. V was clipped by 0 bases and J by 7 bases, with 13 bases between them.

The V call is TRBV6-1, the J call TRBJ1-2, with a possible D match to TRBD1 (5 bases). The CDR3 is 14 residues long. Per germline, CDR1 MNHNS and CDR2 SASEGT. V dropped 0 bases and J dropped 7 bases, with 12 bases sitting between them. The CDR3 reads CASSEAGGGGGYTF. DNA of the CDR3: TGTGCCAGCAGTGAAGCGGGCGGGGGAGGTGGCTACACCTTC.

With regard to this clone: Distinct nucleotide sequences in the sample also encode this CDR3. The chain's CDR3 is CSAGQGNEQFF. CDR3 nucleotides: TGCAGTGCTGGACAGGGGAATGAGCAGTTCTTC. The chain carries TRBV20-1 and TRBJ2-1; TRBD1 matches 9 bases. Germline lookup yields CDR1 DFQATT and CDR2 SNEGSKA (reference sequence). This CDR3 comprises 11 residues. V trimming: 5 bases; J trimming: 7 bases; junction bases outside the gene matches: 0.

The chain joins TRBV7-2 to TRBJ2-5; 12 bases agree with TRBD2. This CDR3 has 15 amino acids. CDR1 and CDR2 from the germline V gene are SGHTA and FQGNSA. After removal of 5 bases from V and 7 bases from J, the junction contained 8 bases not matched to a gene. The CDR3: CASSVLAGGLGTQYF. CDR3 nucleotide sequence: TGTGCCAGCAGCGTTCTAGCGGGGGGGCTTGGGACCCAGTACTTC. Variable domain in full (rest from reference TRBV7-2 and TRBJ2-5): GAGVSQSPSNKVTEKGKDVELRCDPISGHTALYWYRQSLGQGLEFLIYFQGNSAPDKSGLPSDRFSAERTGGSVSTLTIQRTQQEDSAVYLCASSVLAGGLGTQYFGPGTRLLVL.